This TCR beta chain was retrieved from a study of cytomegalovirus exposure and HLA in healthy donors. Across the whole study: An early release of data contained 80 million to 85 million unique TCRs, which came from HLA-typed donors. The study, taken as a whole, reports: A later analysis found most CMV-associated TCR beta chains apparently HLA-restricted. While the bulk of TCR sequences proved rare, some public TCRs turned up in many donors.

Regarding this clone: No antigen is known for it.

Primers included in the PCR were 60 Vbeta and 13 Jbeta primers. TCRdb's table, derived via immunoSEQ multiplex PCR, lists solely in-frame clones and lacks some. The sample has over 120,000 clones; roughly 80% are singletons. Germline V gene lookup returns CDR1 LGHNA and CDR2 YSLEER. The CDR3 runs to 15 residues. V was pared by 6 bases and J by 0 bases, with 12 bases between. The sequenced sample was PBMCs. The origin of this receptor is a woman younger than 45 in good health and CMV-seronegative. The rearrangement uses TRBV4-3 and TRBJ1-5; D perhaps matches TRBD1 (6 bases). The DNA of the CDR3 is TGCGCCAGCAGTCGGACAGCTGATAGCAATCAGCCCCAGCATTTT. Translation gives CASSRTADSNQPQHF.